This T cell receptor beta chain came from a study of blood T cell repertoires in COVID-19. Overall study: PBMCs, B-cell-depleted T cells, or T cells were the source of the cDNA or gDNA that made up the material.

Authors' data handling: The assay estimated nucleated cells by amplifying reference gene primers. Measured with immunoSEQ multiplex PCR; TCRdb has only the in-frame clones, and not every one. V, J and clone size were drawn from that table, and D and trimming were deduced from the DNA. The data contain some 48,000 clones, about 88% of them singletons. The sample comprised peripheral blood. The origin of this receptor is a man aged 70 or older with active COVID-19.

The CDR3 DNA sequence: TGTGCCAGCAGCTTGCGTAGCGGGAATACCGGGGAGCTGTTTTTT. Its protein product is CASSLRSGNTGELFF. The V gene is TRBV5-6, the J gene TRBJ2-2; 8 bases agree with TRBD2. The CDR3 is 15 residues long. With 1 base clipped from V and 5 bases from J, the junction kept 4 bases outside the gene matches. The germline V gene encodes CDR1 SGHDT and CDR2 YYEEEE.